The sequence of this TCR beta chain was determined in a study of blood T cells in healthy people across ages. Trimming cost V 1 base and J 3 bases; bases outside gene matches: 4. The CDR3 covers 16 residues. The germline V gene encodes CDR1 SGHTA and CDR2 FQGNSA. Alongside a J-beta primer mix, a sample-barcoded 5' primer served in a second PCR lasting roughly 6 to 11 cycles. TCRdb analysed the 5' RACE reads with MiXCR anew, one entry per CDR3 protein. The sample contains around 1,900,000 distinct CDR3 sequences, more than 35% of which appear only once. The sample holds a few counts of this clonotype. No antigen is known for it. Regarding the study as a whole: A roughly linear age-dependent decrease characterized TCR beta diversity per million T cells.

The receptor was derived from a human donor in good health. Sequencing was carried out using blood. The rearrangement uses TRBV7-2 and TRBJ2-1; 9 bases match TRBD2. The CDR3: CASSLDGGGGYNEQFF. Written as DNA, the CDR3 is TGTGCCAGCAGCTTAGATGGCGGGGGGGGCTACAATGAGCAGTTCTTC. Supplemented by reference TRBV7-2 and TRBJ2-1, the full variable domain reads GAGVSQSPSNKVTEKGKDVELRCDPISGHTALYWYRQSLGQGLEFLIYFQGNSAPDKSGLPSDRFSAERTGGSVSTLTIQRTQQEDSAVYLCASSLDGGGGYNEQFFGPGTRLTVL.